This entry lists 23 T cell receptor beta chains sequenced from one sample in a study of blood T cell repertoires in COVID-19. Profiled with immunoSEQ multiplex PCR; TCRdb holds only in-frame clones, not every one. Counted here are about 200,000 clones, 87% occurring once; the ten biggest clones make up 1.9%. Sequencing was done on a sample of peripheral blood. These receptors all stem from a man aged 35 to 55 with active or convalescent COVID-19.

The J gene is TRBJ2-5, the V gene TRBV3-1 (or the pseudogene TRBV3-2), with D possibly TRBD1 on 6 matching bases. Germline CDR1 and CDR2: LGHDT and YNNKEL (reference sequence). Trimming removed 2 bases at V and 0 bases at J, with 13 bases between. This CDR3 has 16 residues. CDR3 coding DNA: TGTGCCAGCAGCCAAAACCCGACAGGCTACCAAGAGACCCAGTACTTC. Translated, it gives CASSQNPTGYQETQYF.

The CDR3 bases are TGCGCCAGCAGCCCGACAGGGGGCGGGGAGACCCAGTACTTC. Translating gives CASSPTGGGETQYF. The chain is built from TRBV10-2 and TRBJ2-5; 10 bases are shared with TRBD1. V was pared by 6 bases and J by 5 bases, with 6 bases of the junction left unmatched. This CDR3 contains 14 residues. Germline V gene sequence: CDR1 WSHSY, CDR2 SAAADI.

This clone has just one count. V usage is TRBV30 and J usage is TRBJ1-2; 9 bases match TRBD1. The J segment lost 5 bases and the V segment lost 3 bases, leaving 10 bases of the junction unmatched. There are 15 residues in the CDR3. From germline, CDR1 is GTSNPN and CDR2 SVGIG (reference sequence). CDR3 sequence: CAWRAITGGTYGYTF. DNA for the CDR3: TGTGCCTGGAGAGCTATCACAGGGGGCACTTATGGCTACACCTTC.

Only one count was recorded for this clone. The chain links TRBV28 to TRBJ1-1; 8 bases match TRBD1. V gave up 3 bases and J gave up 5 bases; unmatched junction bases: 2. Germline CDR1 is MDHEN and CDR2 is SYDVKM. CDR3 size: 13 residues. CDR3 DNA: TGTGCCAGCAGTTTTCAGGGGGCAACTGAAGCTTTCTTT. It yields the protein CASSFQGATEAFF.

A single count supports this clone. The V call is TRBV25-1, the J call TRBJ2-7; 8 nucleotides agree with TRBD1. V trimming: 5 bases; J trimming: 8 bases; junction bases outside the gene matches: 11. The CDR3 is made up of 14 amino acids. Germline CDR1 is MGHDK and CDR2 is SYGVNS. CDR3 sequence reads: CASSLTGDRTKQYF. The CDR3 region has the DNA TGTGCCAGCAGTTTGACAGGGGATCGGACAAAGCAGTACTTC.

This rearrangement joins TRBV11-1 to TRBJ1-1; 11 nucleotides agree with TRBD1. CDR3 length: 15 residues. J was trimmed by 6 bases and V by 2 bases; bases with no gene match: 5. Germline CDR1 and CDR2: SGHAT and FQDESV (reference sequence). In DNA form, the CDR3 reads TGTGCCAGCAGCTTAAGTTGGACAGGGGGCCCTGAAGCTTTCTTT. Translated: CASSLSWTGGPEAFF.

V gene TRBV24-1 combines with J gene TRBJ1-2; D is ambiguous. CDR1 is KGHDR and CDR2 is SFDVKD in the germline V gene. Between the trimmed V and J ends, which lost 1 base and 4 bases, there was a span of 9 bases. The length of the CDR3 is 14 residues. The CDR3 DNA is TGTGCCACCAGTGATTTAAGCCGGAGCTATGGCTACACCTTC. Translating it yields CATSDLSRSYGYTF.

Comments on this clone: Different DNA sequences within this sample yield the same CDR3. J is TRBJ1-4 and V is TRBV27; D gene ambiguous. This CDR3 is 12 amino acids long. Trimming took off 8 bases at V and 7 bases at J, with 11 bases between the two ends. Per the germline V gene, CDR1 is MNHEY and CDR2 is SMNVEV (reference sequence). The CDR3 coding sequence is TGTGCCAGCGGGAGGGTGGGTGAAAAACTGTTTTTT. It encodes CASGRVGEKLFF.

This clone was counted once. DNA for the CDR3: TGTGCCAGCAGCGCCGGGACTAGCCTACAAGAGACCCAGTACTTC. Translation: CASSAGTSLQETQYF. The genes are TRBV9 and TRBJ2-5; TRBD2 aligns across 9 bases. CDR3 length: 15 residues. V dropped 3 bases and J dropped 2; count of bases not matched to a gene: 5. Germline V gene lookup returns CDR1 SGDLS and CDR2 YYNGEE.

This chain uses TRBV7-6 with TRBJ2-3; 7 bases match TRBD2. Germline CDR1 is SGHVS and CDR2 is FNYEAQ. The CDR3 is made up of 16 amino acids. V lost 3 bases to trimming and J lost 0 bases; unmatched junction nucleotides: 6. The CDR3 DNA reads TGTGCCAGCAGCTTCCCGGGACTACCTAGCACAGATACGCAGTATTTT. The encoded protein is CASSFPGLPSTDTQYF.

The chain joins TRBV28 to TRBJ1-1; no reliable D call. V lost 5 bases, J lost 0 bases, and 7 bases lay in between. Germline V gene lookup returns CDR1 MDHEN and CDR2 SYDVKM. The CDR3 has 13 amino acids. CDR3 in DNA: TGTGCCAGCAGTCCTGAGTTGAACACTGAAGCTTTCTTT. It is translated as CASSPELNTEAFF.

V and J are TRBV2 and TRBJ1-5; perhaps TRBD1 as D (6 bases). Germline CDR1 reads SNHLY; CDR2 reads FYNNEI. The germline V and J ends were trimmed by 6 bases and 3 bases, with 9 bases remaining between them. This CDR3 has 13 residues. Here the CDR3 reads CASRRTVNQPQHF. CDR3 nucleotide sequence: TGTGCCAGCAGGAGGACAGTCAATCAGCCCCAGCATTTT.

This chain joins TRBV5-6 and TRBJ2-7, with D tentatively TRBD1 (6 bases). Germline CDR1 SGHDT, CDR2 YYEEEE. The CDR3 contains 15 residues. V gave up 2 bases and J gave up 2 bases, with 14 bases separating them. The CDR3: CASSLKQGWTYEQYF. The CDR3 DNA reads TGTGCCAGCAGCTTAAAACAGGGTTGGACCTACGAGCAGTACTTC.

This sequence joins TRBV4-1 and TRBJ1-1; TRBD1 might be the D (5 bases). CDR3 size: 15 residues. The V and J ends lost 1 base and 8 bases respectively, with 17 bases between them. In germline, CDR1 is MGHRA, CDR2 YSYEKL. The DNA for the CDR3 is TGCGCCAGCAGCCAAGTCACGGGGGAAAGTTCCGAAGCTTTCTTT. Translating it yields CASSQVTGESSEAFF.

The chain carries TRBV7-9 and TRBJ2-3; 10 bases agree with TRBD2. The CDR3 totals 17 residues. V shed 5 bases, J shed 0 bases, and the junction held 8 bases outside the gene matches. Germline values: CDR1 SEHNR, CDR2 FQNEAQ (reference sequence). In nucleotides, the CDR3 is TGTGCCAGCAGCGGCCCGGGGACTAGCGCTAGCACAGATACGCAGTATTTT. Translating gives CASSGPGTSASTDTQYF.

This clone was seen repeatedly, ten times or more. The gene calls are TRBV6-4 and TRBJ2-1; weak D call: TRBD2 (5 bases). This CDR3 has 14 amino acids. Germline V lookup: CDR1 MRHNA, CDR2 SNTAGT. V was shortened by 4 bases and J by 6 bases, with 13 bases between the two germline ends. CDR3 in amino acids: CASSGSIEGNEQFF. The CDR3 DNA sequence: TGTGCCAGCAGTGGGTCCATAGAGGGCAATGAGCAGTTCTTC.

On this clone: The same CDR3 also results from other DNA sequences found in this sample. The gene calls are TRBV10-2 and TRBJ1-1; 7 positions agree with TRBD1. CDR1 is WSHSY, CDR2 SAAADI, per germline. V dropped 0 bases and J dropped 1; count of bases not matched to a gene: 2. This CDR3 comprises 15 residues. The CDR3 DNA follows: TGCGCCAGCAGTGAGTCAAGGGGGCAGAACACTGAAGCTTTCTTT. Translating it yields CASSESRGQNTEAFF.

The chain couples TRBV5-4 to TRBJ1-6; maybe TRBD1 (5 bases). V lost 0 bases to trimming and J lost 7 bases, with 23 bases between them. This CDR3 is built from 19 residues. The V gene's germline CDR1 is SGHNT and CDR2 YYREEE (reference sequence). CDR3: CASSLEGSAGWDVNSPLHF. For the CDR3, the DNA is TGTGCCAGCAGCTTGGAAGGGTCGGCAGGGTGGGATGTGAATTCACCCCTCCACTTT.

This chain links TRBV6-1 with TRBJ2-7; 7 bases are shared with TRBD2. Trimming cost V 2 bases and J 0 bases; bases outside gene matches: 4. This CDR3 has 15 amino acids. Germline values: CDR1 MNHNS, CDR2 SASEGT. The CDR3 protein is CASSESGGSSYEQYF. CDR3 DNA sequence: TGTGCCAGCAGTGAAAGCGGCGGGAGCTCCTACGAGCAGTACTTC.

The chain has TRBV15 and TRBJ1-4; TRBD1 is a possible D gene (5 bases). In germline, CDR1 is LNHNV, CDR2 YYDKDF (reference sequence). The length of the CDR3 is 14 residues. V lost 2 bases and J lost 4, with 8 bases in between. The CDR3 loop reads CATSRYDSNEKLFF. The CDR3 DNA sequence: TGTGCCACCAGCAGATATGACAGTAATGAAAAACTGTTTTTT.

The chain recombines TRBV6-5 with TRBJ1-2, with TRBD1 as a possible D gene (5 bases). Germline V lookup: CDR1 MNHEY, CDR2 SVGAGI. V lost 6 bases and J lost 6, with 14 bases in between. This CDR3 is 13 amino acids long. The CDR3 is CASSLLGGNGYTF. CDR3 nucleotide sequence: TGTGCCAGCAGCCTACTGGGGGGGAATGGCTACACCTTC.

The chain joins TRBV5-1 to TRBJ2-6; D is ambiguous. The germline V gene encodes CDR1 SGHRS and CDR2 YFSETQ. Trimming took off 4 bases at V and 2 bases at J, with 10 bases between the two ends. The CDR3 totals 15 residues. The CDR3 DNA sequence: TGCGCCAGCAGCGTAGTGATGGCTGGGGCCAACGTCCTGACTTTC. Translated, it gives CASSVVMAGANVLTF.

The chain couples TRBV11-3 to TRBJ2-3, with a tentative D call TRBD1 (6 bases). There are 16 residues in the CDR3. From germline, CDR1 is SGHNT and CDR2 YENEEA. V was shortened by 1 base and J by 0 bases, with 11 bases between the two germline ends. The CDR3, as DNA: TGTGCCAGCAGCTTAGGCCGAGGGGGTAGCACAGATACGCAGTATTTT. Protein: CASSLGRGGSTDTQYF.